This entry lists 27 T cell receptor beta chains sequenced from one sample in a study of cytomegalovirus exposure and HLA in healthy donors listed by TCRdb under 2017. Library generation was performed with the immunoSEQ multiplex PCR assay. A mixture of 60 forward primers for TCR Vbeta segments and 13 reverse primers for TCR Jbeta segments was used in the multiplex PCR. TCRdb took this table from immuneACCESS and kept in-frame rearrangements with V and J called. Such tables lack part of the clones; where checked against another copy, unresolved V genes explain under half of the gap, and the rest is unexplained. The sample table holds about 150,000 clones, of which 60% to 80% were seen once. The ten top clones hold about 1.7% of the sample. Source material: PBMCs. Source of these receptors: a woman aged 25 to 39 in good health and CMV-seronegative.

The chain has TRBV29-1 and TRBJ2-5, with a weak D call TRBD1 (6 bases). Germline CDR1 and CDR2: SQVTM and ANQGSEA. The CDR3 is made up of 12 amino acids. V was cut by 6 bases and J by 5 bases, with 13 bases left in between. The CDR3 DNA is TGCAGCGTCCAGAAGGGGGTGGAGACCCAGTACTTC. Translated: CSVQKGVETQYF.

The gene calls are TRBV6-5 and TRBJ2-3; D is unresolved. The V gene lost 5 bases and the J gene lost 4 bases, with 7 bases spanning the gap. CDR3 length: 12 residues. Germline assignment: CDR1 MNHEY and CDR2 SVGAGI. The CDR3 region has the DNA TGTGCCAGCAGTCAGCGACCAGATACGCAGTATTTT. Its protein product is CASSQRPDTQYF.

The rearrangement joins TRBV30 to TRBJ1-5, with no clear D. The CDR3 runs to 13 residues. Trimming removed 5 bases at V and 4 bases at J, with 12 bases between. Germline values: CDR1 GTSNPN, CDR2 SVGIG (reference sequence). The CDR3 sequence is CAWGREGNQPQHF. The CDR3 DNA reads TGTGCCTGGGGCCGAGAGGGTAATCAGCCCCAGCATTTT.

This clone was counted between two and nine times. The genes are TRBV2 and TRBJ2-2; D might be TRBD2 (6 bases). Looked up from germline, CDR1 is SNHLY and CDR2 is FYNNEI. V was shortened by 6 bases and J by 0 bases, with 8 bases between the two germline ends. CDR3 length: 14 residues. The DNA for the CDR3 is TGTGCCAGCAGGGGGGGTGCGAACACCGGGGAGCTGTTTTTT. It codes for CASRGGANTGELFF.

This clone has a handful of counts. CDR3 region: CASSQRWGQGGISGNTIYF. The DNA for the CDR3 is TGCGCCAGCAGCCAGAGGTGGGGGCAGGGTGGCATCTCTGGAAACACCATATATTTT. The chain employs TRBV4-3 and TRBJ1-3, with D perhaps TRBD1 (6 bases). Germline assignment: CDR1 LGHNA and CDR2 YSLEER. V was pared by 3 bases and J by 0 bases, with 21 bases between. CDR3 length: 19 residues.

The rearrangement links TRBV5-6 to TRBJ1-4; a possible D gene is TRBD1 (6 bases). Germline V CDR1 and CDR2: SGHDT, YYEEEE. V lost 3 bases to trimming and J lost 7 bases, with 19 bases between them. CDR3 size: 16 residues. The CDR3 protein is CASSSQVGGRGEKLFF. CDR3 coding DNA: TGTGCCAGCAGCTCCCAAGTAGGGGGTCGAGGTGAAAAACTGTTTTTT.

This rearrangement joins TRBV6-6 to TRBJ2-3; 9 positions match TRBD2. The J segment lost 5 bases and the V segment lost 6 bases, leaving 9 bases of the junction unmatched. The CDR3 extends over 15 amino acids. Germline V gene lookup returns CDR1 MNHNY and CDR2 SVGAGI (reference sequence). The CDR3 DNA reads TGTGCCAGCAGCCCGAGCGGGGGGCGGGGAGATACGCAGTATTTT. It encodes CASSPSGGRGDTQYF.

This chain uses TRBV30 with TRBJ1-2; D is undetermined. The CDR3 length is 13 residues. Trimming pared 1 base from V and 2 bases from J, leaving 8 bases between. Germline CDR1 and CDR2: GTSNPN and SVGIG (reference sequence). In DNA, the CDR3 is TGTGCCTGGAGTGCAGTTTTGAACTATGGCTACACCTTC. Translation gives CAWSAVLNYGYTF.

The V call is TRBV5-5, the J call TRBJ2-3; D gene ambiguous. V lost 4 bases, J lost 7 bases, and 13 bases lay in between. The CDR3 sequence is 13 residues long. Germline V lookup: CDR1 SGHKS, CDR2 YYEKEE (reference sequence). CDR3 nucleotides: TGTGCCAGCAGCAACTTTGGTAGTTATACGCAGTATTTT. Protein sequence: CASSNFGSYTQYF.

The genes are TRBV2 and TRBJ1-2; maybe TRBD1 (5 bases). Germline V gene sequence: CDR1 SNHLY, CDR2 FYNNEI. The CDR3 loop spans 15 amino acids. The ends were cut back, 8 bases at V and 5 bases at J, with 21 bases in the middle. CDR3 loop: CASQSAPGLGYGYTF. The CDR3, as DNA: TGTGCCAGCCAGTCCGCTCCAGGGCTTGGTTATGGCTACACCTTC.

The chain uses TRBV19 and TRBJ1-1; D gene ambiguous. The CDR3 has 15 residues. Germline V gives CDR1 LNHDA, CDR2 SQIVND (reference sequence). The V end lost 2 bases, the J end lost 1 base, and 11 bases lay between the germline ends. The CDR3 DNA reads as TGTGCCAGTAGTATAACGTTCGCGGCGAACACTGAAGCTTTCTTT. Residues: CASSITFAANTEAFF.

This chain links TRBV5-4 with TRBJ2-7; 9 bases are shared with TRBD1. Unmatched junction bases numbered 6, after V lost 4 bases and J lost 7 bases. CDR1 is SGHNT, CDR2 YYREEE, per germline (reference sequence). The CDR3 loop spans 13 amino acids. The CDR3 nucleotides read TGTGCCAGCAGCAGGGACAGGGCGGGAGAGCAGTACTTC. Protein: CASSRDRAGEQYF. The entire variable domain, with the rest obtained from reference TRBV5-4 and TRBJ2-7, is as follows: ETGVTQSPTHLIKTRGQQVTLRCSSQSGHNTVSWYQQALGQGPQFIFQYYREEENGRGNFPPRFSGLQFPNYSSELNVNALELDDSALYLCASSRDRAGEQYFGPGTRLTVT.

The V call is TRBV7-9, the J call TRBJ1-1; tentatively, D is TRBD1 (6 bases). Germline V CDR1 and CDR2: SEHNR, FQNEAQ (reference sequence). The V end was cut by 1 base, the J end by 1 base, with 7 bases between. The CDR3 contains 14 residues. CDR3 in DNA: TGTGCCAGCAGCTTAGGGACAGCGAACACTGAAGCTTTCTTT. Translated, it gives CASSLGTANTEAFF.

The V gene is TRBV14, the J gene TRBJ2-3; a possible D gene is TRBD2 (5 bases). In germline, CDR1 is SGHDN, CDR2 FVKESK. Trimming removed 0 bases from V and 1 base from J, with 14 bases in between. This CDR3 spans 17 amino acids. CDR3 sequence reads: CASSQDGGLWGTDTQYF. The DNA for the CDR3 is TGTGCCAGCAGCCAAGATGGAGGTTTATGGGGCACAGATACGCAGTATTTT. The full variable domain, its missing parts supplied by reference TRBV14 and TRBJ2-3, is EAGVTQFPSHSVIEKGQTVTLRCDPISGHDNLYWYRRVMGKEIKFLLHFVKESKQDESGMPNNRFLAERTGGTYSTLKVQPAELEDSGVYFCASSQDGGLWGTDTQYFGPGTRLTVL.

The chain is built from TRBV19 and TRBJ2-2; D not resolved. The CDR3 has 13 residues. V gave up 5 bases and J gave up 3 bases, with 7 bases separating them. The germline CDR1 and CDR2 sequences are LNHDA and SQIVND (reference sequence). CDR3: CASSLSHTGELFF. The CDR3 DNA reads TGTGCCAGTAGTCTGAGTCACACCGGGGAGCTGTTTTTT.

The rearrangement links TRBV7-6 to TRBJ1-5, with D perhaps matching TRBD1 (5 bases). The CDR3 extends over 13 amino acids. Germline lookup yields CDR1 SGHVS and CDR2 FNYEAQ. Trimming cost V 0 bases and J 7 bases, with 7 bases left between them. The CDR3 region has the DNA TGTGCCAGCAGCTTAGCCCAGGGACAGCCCCAGCATTTT. Translated: CASSLAQGQPQHF.

The rearrangement links TRBV27 to TRBJ2-7; D possibly corresponds to TRBD1 (6 bases). The V end lost 2 bases, the J end lost 1 base, and 9 bases lay between the germline ends. There are 14 residues in the CDR3. From germline, CDR1 is MNHEY and CDR2 SMNVEV (reference sequence). The CDR3 DNA sequence: TGTGCCAGCAGTTTAGCCAGGGGATCCTACGAGCAGTACTTC. It yields the protein CASSLARGSYEQYF.

The rearrangement links TRBV6-5 to TRBJ1-6; tentative D call: TRBD1 (6 bases). V was clipped by 5 bases and J by 6 bases, with 14 bases between them. The germline CDR1 and CDR2 sequences are MNHEY and SVGAGI. CDR3 length: 15 amino acids. Written as DNA, the CDR3 is TGTGCCAGCAGTCCACGGGGGGCAAGTAATTCACCCCTCCACTTT. This translates into CASSPRGASNSPLHF.

The chain has TRBV27 and TRBJ2-7, with 8 bases lining up with TRBD1. Per the germline V gene, CDR1 is MNHEY and CDR2 is SMNVEV (reference sequence). This CDR3 contains 15 residues. J was trimmed by 2 bases and V by 6 bases; bases with no gene match: 9. Written as DNA, the CDR3 is TGTGCCAGCAGCCCATTCCCGGACAGGGCCTACGAGCAGTACTTC. It codes for CASSPFPDRAYEQYF.

The rearrangement joins TRBV7-2 to TRBJ2-3; D possibly corresponds to TRBD1 (6 bases). V gave up 1 base and J gave up 3 bases, with 17 bases separating them. This CDR3 is built from 17 residues. The V gene's germline CDR1 is SGHTA and CDR2 FQGNSA. The CDR3 DNA is TGTGCCAGCAGCTTAGAGGGGGACCTCTTACGGACAGATACGCAGTATTTT. Its protein is CASSLEGDLLRTDTQYF. Based on the CDR3 plus reference TRBV7-2 and TRBJ2-3, the full variable domain is GAGVSQSPSNKVTEKGKDVELRCDPISGHTALYWYRQSLGQGLEFLIYFQGNSAPDKSGLPSDRFSAERTGGSVSTLTIQRTQQEDSAVYLCASSLEGDLLRTDTQYFGPGTRLTVL.

The CDR3 protein is CASSLESILGTGELFF. The DNA for the CDR3 is TGTGCCAGCAGCTTAGAAAGCATCCTCGGGACCGGGGAGCTGTTTTTT. The chain combines TRBV13 with TRBJ2-2; D call uncertain. V lost 1 base to trimming and J lost 5 bases, with 14 bases between them. This CDR3 is built from 16 residues. Per the germline V gene, CDR1 is PRHDT and CDR2 is FYEKMQ (reference sequence).

The CDR3 DNA sequence: TGTGCCAGCAGTTACGGTAAATGGGACAGGAACACTGAAGCTTTCTTT. Its protein product is CASSYGKWDRNTEAFF. The chain joins TRBV6-5 to TRBJ1-1; TRBD1 matches at 7 bases. The CDR3 spans 16 residues. Trimming cost V 2 bases and J 1 base; bases outside gene matches: 7. Germline lookup yields CDR1 MNHEY and CDR2 SVGAGI.

Only one count was recorded for this clone. The rearrangement uses TRBV5-1 and TRBJ1-6; D is possibly TRBD1 (5 bases). Looked up from germline, CDR1 is SGHRS and CDR2 is YFSETQ. Deletions cut 4 bases from V and 9 bases from J, with 14 bases between. The CDR3 is made up of 14 amino acids. The CDR3 loop reads CASSPVFQGSPLHF. Here the CDR3 DNA reads TGCGCCAGCAGCCCCGTATTCCAGGGTTCACCCCTCCACTTT.

The chain couples TRBV9 to TRBJ1-2, with 10 bases matching TRBD1. CDR1 and CDR2 (germline): SGDLS, YYNGEE. The CDR3 is 14 residues long. V trimming: 0 bases; J trimming: 9 bases; junction bases outside the gene matches: 5. CDR3 sequence reads: CASSVGGQGYRYTF. CDR3 sequence (DNA): TGTGCCAGCAGCGTAGGGGGACAGGGGTATCGCTACACCTTC. Full variable domain (remainder filled in from reference TRBV9 and TRBJ1-2): DSGVTQTPKHLITATGQRVTLRCSPRSGDLSVYWYQQSLDQGLQFLIQYYNGEERAKGNILERFSAQQFPDLHSELNLSSLELGDSALYFCASSVGGQGYRYTFGSGTRLTVV.

This clone was recorded once. The J gene is TRBJ2-1, the V gene TRBV5-4, with TRBD2 matching over 12 bases. V was clipped by 1 base and J by 5 bases; unmatched bases: 4. Germline V CDR1 and CDR2: SGHNT, YYREEE (reference sequence). This CDR3 has 16 amino acids. In nucleotides, the CDR3 is TGTGCCAGCAGCTTGAAGACTAGCGGGGGTGACAATGAGCAGTTCTTC. Translated, it gives CASSLKTSGGDNEQFF.

This clone occurred a few times. CDR3 residues: CASSDLSEDTQYF. The DNA of the CDR3 is TGTGCCAGCAGTGATCTGAGTGAAGATACGCAGTATTTT. The rearrangement links TRBV25-1 to TRBJ2-3; D ambiguous. Germline lookup yields CDR1 MGHDK and CDR2 SYGVNS. Trimming removed 3 bases at V and 5 bases at J, with 9 bases between. The CDR3 is 13 residues long.

This rearrangement joins TRBV5-5 to TRBJ2-7, with 7 bases fitting TRBD1. The ends lost 4 bases at V and 3 bases at J; junction bases unmatched: 4. The germline gives CDR1 SGHKS, CDR2 YYEKEE (reference sequence). This CDR3 is built from 13 residues. The CDR3 spells CASSPDRIYEQYF. CDR3 coding DNA: TGTGCCAGCAGCCCGGACAGGATCTACGAGCAGTACTTC.